These 29 T cell receptor beta chains were all obtained from the same sample, sequenced in a study of T cell responses to AZD1222 COVID-19 vaccine. Generated by immunoSEQ multiplex PCR, the TCRdb table keeps only in-frame clones and is missing some. Here the sample spans approximately 21,000 clones, less than 90% being singletons. The specimen was peripheral blood, collected 28 days after the second AZD1222 dose. The source is an adult who received the AZD1222 COVID-19 vaccine.

The CDR3 spells CAWSGEEFRAKNIQYF. CDR3 bases: TGTGCCTGGAGTGGTGAGGAGTTTAGAGCCAAAAACATTCAGTACTTC. The V and J genes are TRBV30 and TRBJ2-4; D unresolved. CDR3 size: 16 residues. Trimming pared 1 base from V and 0 bases from J, leaving 13 bases between. Germline V gene lookup returns CDR1 GTSNPN and CDR2 SVGIG (reference sequence).

V usage is TRBV7-9 and J usage is TRBJ2-1, with 7 bases matching TRBD2. The CDR3 is made up of 17 amino acids. V was pared by 5 bases and J by 4 bases, with 14 bases of the junction left unmatched. Germline CDR1 SEHNR, CDR2 FQNEAQ (reference sequence). The CDR3 loop reads CASSPKIRLAVYNEQFF. In nucleotides, the CDR3 is TGTGCCAGCAGCCCAAAAATAAGGCTAGCGGTATACAATGAGCAGTTCTTC.

The chain links TRBV9 to TRBJ2-3; 7 bases fit TRBD2. The CDR3 consists of 13 residues. Looked up from germline, CDR1 is SGDLS and CDR2 is YYNGEE. V lost 0 bases and J lost 6; bases outside the gene matches: 1. The CDR3 DNA reads as TGTGCCAGCAGCGTAGTACTAGCGGATACGCAGTATTTT. Protein product: CASSVVLADTQYF.

This chain connects TRBV5-1 to TRBJ1-1, with TRBD1 matching over 10 bases. The CDR3 runs 17 residues. V dropped 4 bases and J dropped 5; count of bases not matched to a gene: 14. CDR1 is SGHRS, CDR2 YFSETQ, per germline. The CDR3 region has the DNA TGCGCCAGCAGCCCCTACGACAGGGGGCGTCCGATGACTGAAGCTTTCTTT. Protein sequence: CASSPYDRGRPMTEAFF.

This chain joins TRBV6-6 and TRBJ1-4; the D is unclear. The CDR3 runs to 13 residues. Germline assignment: CDR1 MNHNY and CDR2 SVGAGI (reference sequence). Trimming removed 4 bases from V and 12 bases from J, with 15 bases in between. This chain's CDR3 is CASSSFTTSELFF. The CDR3 DNA reads TGTGCCAGCAGTTCCTTCACGACCTCAGAACTGTTTTTT.

This chain uses TRBV5-4 with TRBJ2-5; 7 nucleotides agree with TRBD1. This CDR3 spans 12 amino acids. The trim removed 4 bases at V and 4 bases at J, leaving 1 base unmatched. Germline V CDR1 and CDR2: SGHNT, YYREEE (reference sequence). As DNA, the CDR3 is TGTGCCAGCAGCAGGGGGCCAGAGACCCAGTACTTC. Encoded protein: CASSRGPETQYF. Together with reference TRBV5-4 and TRBJ2-5, the CDR3 gives the full variable domain: ETGVTQSPTHLIKTRGQQVTLRCSSQSGHNTVSWYQQALGQGPQFIFQYYREEENGRGNFPPRFSGLQFPNYSSELNVNALELDDSALYLCASSRGPETQYFGPGTRLLVL.

The chain employs TRBV11-3 and TRBJ2-7; D ambiguous. V shed 3 bases and J shed 6 bases, with 9 bases lying between them. Germline CDR1 SGHNT, CDR2 YENEEA. The CDR3 runs to 12 residues. The CDR3 nucleotides are TGTGCCAGCAGCTTTTCGGTCTCCGAGCAGTACTTC. Translated: CASSFSVSEQYF. Supplemented by reference TRBV11-3 and TRBJ2-7, the full variable domain reads EAGVVQSPRYKIIEKKQPVAFWCNPISGHNTLYWYLQNLGQGPELLIRYENEEAVDDSQLPKDRFSAERLKGVDSTLKIQPAELGDSAVYLCASSFSVSEQYFGPGTRLTVT.

The chain joins TRBV7-6 to TRBJ2-7, with TRBD2 as a possible D gene (6 bases). Germline CDR1 SGHVS, CDR2 FNYEAQ. Trimming cost V 8 bases and J 0 bases, with 17 bases left between them. The CDR3 totals 15 residues. CDR3 coding DNA: TGTGCCAGCGCAAGATTAGCGGAGAGCTCCTACGAGCAGTACTTC. Protein sequence: CASARLAESSYEQYF.

This chain connects TRBV5-4 to TRBJ2-7; no reliable D call. The CDR3 totals 14 residues. V lost 0 bases and J 3 bases, leaving 10 bases between the germline ends. CDR1 SGHNT and CDR2 YYREEE come from the germline V gene (reference sequence). In DNA, the CDR3 is TGTGCCAGCAGCTTGGATGCGGTCAACTACGAGCAGTACTTC. This translates into CASSLDAVNYEQYF.

The V call is TRBV27, the J call TRBJ2-1; D is unresolved. CDR1 and CDR2 from the germline V gene are MNHEY and SMNVEV (reference sequence). The CDR3 contains 13 residues. Trimming removed 2 bases at V and 5 bases at J, with 7 bases between. In nucleotides, the CDR3 is TGTGCCAGCAGTTTAGGCCATAACAATGAGCAGTTCTTC. Amino acid sequence: CASSLGHNNEQFF.

This chain links TRBV7-8 with TRBJ2-5; 13 positions agree with TRBD2. J lost 2 bases, V lost 4 bases, and 4 bases had no gene match. The CDR3 covers 16 residues. Germline CDR1 is SGHVS and CDR2 is FQNEAQ. The DNA for the CDR3 is TGTGCCAGCAGCTCGGGACTAGCGGGGAGTCAAGAGACCCAGTACTTC. Translating gives CASSSGLAGSQETQYF.

The chain links TRBV2 to TRBJ2-2, with 8 bases matching TRBD2. CDR1 SNHLY and CDR2 FYNNEI come from the germline V gene. This CDR3 spans 15 amino acids. After removal of 7 bases from V and 4 bases from J, the junction contained 8 bases not matched to a gene. CDR3 coding DNA: TGTGCCAGCAACCGGGGGGGGGACCTCACCGGGGAGCTGTTTTTT. Protein product: CASNRGGDLTGELFF. Combining the CDR3 with reference TRBV2 and TRBJ2-2 gives the whole variable domain EPEVTQTPSHQVTQMGQEVILRCVPISNHLYFYWYRQILGQKVEFLVSFYNNEISEKSEIFDDQFSVERPDGSNFTLKIRSTKLEDSAMYFCASNRGGDLTGELFFGEGSRLTVL.

The chain employs TRBV10-1 and TRBJ2-2, with a weak D call TRBD1 (5 bases). The CDR3 has 16 amino acids. Deletions cut 3 bases from V and 2 bases from J, with 13 bases between. CDR1 is WNHNN, CDR2 SYGVQD, per germline (reference sequence). CDR3: CASSDRIGVNTGELFF. The CDR3 DNA reads as TGCGCCAGCAGTGATCGGATAGGGGTTAACACCGGGGAGCTGTTTTTT.

This chain links TRBV28 with TRBJ1-6; 11 bases agree with TRBD1. After removal of 6 bases from V and 9 bases from J, the junction contained 7 bases not matched to a gene. The CDR3 is 15 amino acids. CDR1 is MDHEN, CDR2 SYDVKM, per germline. Here the CDR3 reads CASSQPGQGVSPLHF. The CDR3 coding sequence is TGTGCCAGCAGCCAACCGGGACAGGGGGTTTCACCCCTCCACTTT.

This clone was detected once. This chain links TRBV5-4 with TRBJ2-1; D is uncertain. Trimming cost V 0 bases and J 5 bases, with 6 bases left between them. This CDR3 spans 13 amino acids. Germline loops: CDR1 SGHNT, CDR2 YYREEE (reference sequence). The CDR3, as DNA: TGTGCCAGCAGCTTGGTTGGGGACAATGAGCAGTTCTTC. This codes for CASSLVGDNEQFF. Full variable domain (remainder filled in from reference TRBV5-4 and TRBJ2-1): ETGVTQSPTHLIKTRGQQVTLRCSSQSGHNTVSWYQQALGQGPQFIFQYYREEENGRGNFPPRFSGLQFPNYSSELNVNALELDDSALYLCASSLVGDNEQFFGPGTRLTVL.

The chain employs TRBV12-3 or TRBV12-4 and TRBJ2-5; no clear D. CDR3 length equals 12 residues. Trimming stripped 2 bases from V and 3 bases from J, with 4 bases between. CDR3 DNA: TGTGCCAGCAGTTTAAGGGAAGAGACCCAGTACTTC. It specifies CASSLREETQYF.

The chain carries TRBV5-1 and TRBJ1-4; 10 positions match TRBD1. After removal of 4 bases from V and 3 bases from J, the junction contained 6 bases not matched to a gene. This CDR3 spans 16 amino acids. The germline V gene encodes CDR1 SGHRS and CDR2 YFSETQ. The CDR3 protein is CASSRDRGVANEKLFF. CDR3 nucleotide sequence: TGCGCCAGCAGCCGGGACAGGGGAGTGGCTAATGAAAAACTGTTTTTT. Supplemented by reference TRBV5-1 and TRBJ1-4, the full variable domain reads KAGVTQTPRYLIKTRGQQVTLSCSPISGHRSVSWYQQTPGQGLQFLFEYFSETQRNKGNFPGRFSGRQFSNSRSEMNVSTLELGDSALYLCASSRDRGVANEKLFFGSGTQLSVL.

The V gene is TRBV7-2, the J gene TRBJ1-1; 10 bases are a match to TRBD1. The V gene end was trimmed by 4 bases and the J gene end by 2 bases; junction bases not matched to a gene: 1. This CDR3 is built from 14 residues. Germline V lookup: CDR1 SGHTA, CDR2 FQGNSA. DNA of the CDR3: TGTGCCAGCAGCTGGACAGGGGGAAACACTGAAGCTTTCTTT. It is translated as CASSWTGGNTEAFF.

The CDR3 region has the DNA TGTGCCAGCAGCAAACGGACTAGCGGGAGTTACGAGCAGTACTTC. The encoded protein is CASSKRTSGSYEQYF. V gene TRBV14 combines with J gene TRBJ2-7; 13 bases align to TRBD2. There are 15 residues in the CDR3. Germline assignment: CDR1 SGHDN and CDR2 FVKESK. The junction had 5 bases not matched to a gene; V was cut back by 5 bases and J by 4 bases.

The gene calls are TRBV7-3 and TRBJ2-3, with D uncertain. Trimming took 1 base from V and 6 from J, leaving 5 bases between them. This CDR3 has 12 residues. The germline CDR1 and CDR2 sequences are SGHTA and FQGTGA. CDR3 residues: CASSLSLDTQYF. For the CDR3, the DNA is TGTGCCAGCAGCTTAAGTTTGGATACGCAGTATTTT. Combining the CDR3 with reference TRBV7-3 and TRBJ2-3 gives the whole variable domain GAGVSQTPSNKVTEKGKYVELRCDPISGHTALYWYRQSLGQGPEFLIYFQGTGAADDSGLPNDRFFAVRPEGSVSTLKIQRTERGDSAVYLCASSLSLDTQYFGPGTRLTVL.

This clone has just one count. The chain recombines TRBV25-1 with TRBJ1-4; tentatively, D is TRBD1 (5 bases). With 10 bases removed from V and 8 bases from J, the gap between germline ends came to 17 bases. CDR3 size: 13 residues. Germline V gene sequence: CDR1 MGHDK, CDR2 SYGVNS. CDR3 protein: CATSLRGGEKLFF. As DNA, the CDR3 is TGTGCCACCAGCCTTAGGGGAGGCGAAAAACTGTTTTTT.

The chain couples TRBV7-3 to TRBJ2-7; 7 bases align to TRBD2. CDR3 length: 15 residues. The V and J ends lost 2 bases and 5 bases, in that order; junction bases with no gene match: 9. Germline V gives CDR1 SGHTA, CDR2 FQGTGA. The CDR3 is CASSLGGSIGHEQYF. Written as DNA, the CDR3 is TGTGCCAGCAGCTTAGGCGGGAGTATAGGTCACGAGCAGTACTTC.

V gene TRBV5-6 combines with J gene TRBJ2-7, with 10 nucleotides matching TRBD2. The CDR3 sequence is 18 residues long. CDR1 is SGHDT and CDR2 is YYEEEE in the germline V gene. The junction had 21 bases not matched to a gene; V was cut back by 4 bases and J by 8 bases. The CDR3 region has the DNA TGTGCCAGCAGCCTGGGGCTAGCGGGAGTGACTACGGAAGGGAAGCAGTACTTC. It encodes CASSLGLAGVTTEGKQYF.

The CDR3, as DNA: TGTGCCAGCAGGCGGTTGGACGAGCAGTACTTC. Protein sequence: CASRRLDEQYF. The J gene is TRBJ2-7, the V gene TRBV6-5; unclear D gene. This CDR3 contains 11 residues. The germline V gene has CDR1 MNHEY and CDR2 SVGAGI. The V gene lost 6 bases and the J gene lost 5 bases, with 8 bases spanning the gap.

V usage is TRBV6-2 or TRBV6-3 and J usage is TRBJ2-1, with 11 bases that match TRBD2. The CDR3 consists of 18 residues. Unmatched junction bases numbered 14, after V lost 5 bases and J lost 5 bases. Germline CDR1 and CDR2: MNHEY and SVGEGT. The CDR3 is CASSVHYSGTSGNNEQFF. The CDR3 nucleotides read TGTGCCAGCAGTGTTCACTACTCCGGGACTAGCGGAAACAATGAGCAGTTCTTC.

The chain joins TRBV4-1 to TRBJ1-1; D gene unclear. This CDR3 is built from 14 residues. Trimming left V 5 bases short and J 6 bases short, with 16 bases between. The germline V gene has CDR1 MGHRA and CDR2 YSYEKL. Here the CDR3 DNA reads TGCGCCAGCAGCGCCCTCGTGGGGTCCCCTGAAGCTTTCTTT. This gives the protein CASSALVGSPEAFF.

This clone is a singleton in its sample. The V and J genes are TRBV7-8 and TRBJ1-2; D gene unclear. Germline CDR1 reads SGHVS; CDR2 reads FQNEAQ. This CDR3 region has 15 residues. The V and J ends lost 4 bases and 4 bases respectively, with 16 bases between them. The CDR3 region is CASSSRSPGPYGYTF. The CDR3 DNA follows: TGTGCCAGCAGCTCCCGAAGCCCCGGACCCTATGGCTACACCTTC. The entire variable domain, with the rest obtained from reference TRBV7-8 and TRBJ1-2, is as follows: GAGVSQSPRYKVAKRGQDVALRCDPISGHVSLFWYQQALGQGPEFLTYFQNEAQLDKSGLPSDRFFAERPEGSVSTLKIQRTQQEDSAVYLCASSSRSPGPYGYTFGSGTRLTVV.

This clone was counted once. The chain is built from TRBV7-2 and TRBJ1-2; D uncertain. Germline loops: CDR1 SGHTA, CDR2 FQGNSA. The V and J ends lost 1 base and 5 bases respectively, with 11 bases between them. CDR3 length equals 14 residues. CDR3 region: CASSLEPGPYGYTF. CDR3 sequence (DNA): TGTGCCAGCAGCTTAGAGCCAGGACCTTATGGCTACACCTTC.

V gene TRBV7-2 combines with J gene TRBJ2-2; TRBD1 matches at 10 bases. From germline, CDR1 is SGHTA and CDR2 FQGNSA. V lost 3 bases and J lost 6; bases outside the gene matches: 4. The CDR3 consists of 15 residues. CDR3 loop: CASSLDRGVAGELFF. DNA for the CDR3: TGTGCCAGCAGCTTGGACAGGGGGGTGGCCGGGGAGCTGTTTTTT.